Shown below are 5 T cell receptor beta chains from a single sample sequenced in a study of blood T cells in healthy people across ages. The authors ran a second PCR of about 6 to 11 cycles using a sample-barcoded 5' primer and a J-beta primer mix. TCRdb passed the 5' RACE reads through MiXCR, listing each CDR3 protein once. This sample yields roughly 680,000 distinct CDR3 sequences, of which more than 45% are seen a single time; approximately 15% belongs to the top ten. The specimen sequenced was blood. These receptors were collected from an elderly woman in good health.

The V call is TRBV11-2, the J call TRBJ2-1, with D perhaps matching TRBD2 (5 bases). Per the germline V gene, CDR1 is SGHAT and CDR2 is FQNNGV. This CDR3 region has 12 residues. The ends were cut back, 5 bases at V and 12 bases at J, with 14 bases in the middle. CDR3 DNA: TGTGCCAGCAGCCCTATCGGGATACGGCAGTTCTTC. Translating it yields CASSPIGIRQFF.

The chain carries TRBV27 and TRBJ2-1; the D gene could be TRBD1 or TRBD2 (5 bases each). Germline values: CDR1 MNHEY, CDR2 SMNVEV (reference sequence). Trimming removed 2 bases at V and 5 bases at J, with 22 bases between. This CDR3 contains 18 residues. DNA for the CDR3: TGTGCCAGCAGTTTACGGGGCCGAGGCAGACTTCTAAACAATGAGCAGTTCTTC. This encodes CASSLRGRGRLLNNEQFF.

In this sample, this clonotype turned up many times. This rearrangement joins TRBV19 to TRBJ2-3; tentative D call: TRBD1 (6 bases). The V end was cut by 2 bases, the J end by 11 bases, with 14 bases between. The germline V gene encodes CDR1 LNHDA and CDR2 SQIVND (reference sequence). The CDR3 is 13 amino acids. CDR3 sequence reads: CASSISQGVWQYF. The CDR3 DNA reads as TGTGCCAGTAGTATATCACAGGGAGTTTGGCAGTATTTT.

V is TRBV29-1 and J is TRBJ2-7; D tentatively reads TRBD1 or TRBD2 (5 bases each). Trimming left V 3 bases short and J 0 bases short, with 15 bases between. CDR3 size: 15 residues. Germline-derived CDR1 and CDR2 are SQVTM and ANQGSEA. The CDR3 region is CSVEDTGTDSYEQYF. The CDR3 DNA sequence: TGCAGCGTTGAGGATACCGGGACCGACTCCTACGAGCAGTACTTC.

This clonotype was recorded at least ten times. The chain employs TRBV13 and TRBJ2-1; D perhaps matches TRBD2 (5 bases). V lost 5 bases and J 0 bases, leaving 11 bases between the germline ends. The CDR3 loop spans 15 amino acids. Germline V lookup: CDR1 PRHDT, CDR2 FYEKMQ (reference sequence). Here the CDR3 reads CASSHRGGSYNEQFF. The CDR3 DNA reads as TGTGCCAGCAGCCATCGAGGAGGCTCCTACAATGAGCAGTTCTTC.